This TCR beta chain was sequenced during a study of blood T cell repertoires in COVID-19. The method was immunoSEQ multiplex PCR; TCRdb's version includes in-frame clones alone and lacks a portion of them. The sample contains over 150,000 clones, 87% of which appear only once. All enrollees were about 18 to 100 years old and from 20 to 30 US areas. The CDR3 runs 14 residues. Trimming cost V 5 bases and J 8 bases; bases outside gene matches: 7. CDR1 is SGHNT and CDR2 is YENEEA in the germline V gene. The clonotype originates from a woman in her 30s who had recovered from COVID-19. Sequencing was performed on PBMCs or T cells enriched from blood (not recorded which). The chain has TRBV11-3 and TRBJ1-4; 8 nucleotides match TRBD1. The CDR3 is CASSPQPGGEKLFF. The CDR3 DNA reads as TGTGCCAGCAGCCCCCAGCCAGGGGGCGAAAAACTGTTTTTT.